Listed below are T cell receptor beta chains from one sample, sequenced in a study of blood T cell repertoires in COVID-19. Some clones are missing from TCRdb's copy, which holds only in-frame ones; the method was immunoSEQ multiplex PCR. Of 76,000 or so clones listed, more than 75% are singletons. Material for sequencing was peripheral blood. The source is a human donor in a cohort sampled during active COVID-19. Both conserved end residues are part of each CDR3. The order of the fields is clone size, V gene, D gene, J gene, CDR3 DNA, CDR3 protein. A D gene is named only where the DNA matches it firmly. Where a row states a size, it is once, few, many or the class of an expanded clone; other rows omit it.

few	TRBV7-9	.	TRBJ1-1	TGTGCCAGCAGCTTACGGGGAGAAGGGAGGACTGAAGCTTTCTTT	CASSLRGEGRTEAFF
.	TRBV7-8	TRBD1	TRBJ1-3	TGTGCCAGCAGCTTTATCGGGACAGGGTCGGGAAACACCATATATTTT	CASSFIGTGSGNTIYF
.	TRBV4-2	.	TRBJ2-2	TGTGCCAGCAGCCAAGAACAGGGCACCGCGAACACCGGGGAGCTGTTTTTT	CASSQEQGTANTGELFF
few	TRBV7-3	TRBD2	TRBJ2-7	TGTGCCAGCACCGGACTAGCGACACACCTCTACGAGCAGTACTTC	CASTGLATHLYEQYF
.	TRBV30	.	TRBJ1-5	TGTGCCTGGAGCCGCTTTCAGGACAATCAGCCCCAGCATTTT	CAWSRFQDNQPQHF
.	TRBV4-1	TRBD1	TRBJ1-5	TGCGCCAGCAGTCAGGGGGTGCTGGTTCAGAGCAATCAGCCCCAGCATTTT	CASSQGVLVQSNQPQHF
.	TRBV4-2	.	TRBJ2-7	TGTGCCAGCAGCCAAGACCGAGACTTCCAGTACGAGCAGTACTTC	CASSQDRDFQYEQYF
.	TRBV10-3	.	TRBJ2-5	TGTGCCATTGGGACGGCGCCGGGGGAGGAGACCCAGTACTTC	CAIGTAPGEETQYF
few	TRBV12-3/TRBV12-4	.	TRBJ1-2	TGTGCCAGCAGTTCACGTGCAGGGGAGGGCTACACCTTC	CASSSRAGEGYTF
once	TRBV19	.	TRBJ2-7	TGTGCCAGTAGTCCCCGCCCCAGGGGCGAGCAGTACTTC	CASSPRPRGEQYF
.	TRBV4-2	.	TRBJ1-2	TGTGCCAGCAGCCAAGATTTCGGTCTCGCTAACTATGGCTACACCTTC	CASSQDFGLANYGYTF
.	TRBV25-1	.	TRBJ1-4	TGTGCCAGCCGCGCAAGGTTGGAGGAAAAACTGTTTTTT	CASRARLEEKLFF
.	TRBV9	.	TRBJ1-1	TGTGCCAGCAGCGGTCAGGGGATGAGGACTGAAGCTTTCTTT	CASSGQGMRTEAFF
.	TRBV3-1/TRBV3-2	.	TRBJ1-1	TGTGCCAGCAGCCTTCAATTGAACACTGAAGCTTTCTTT	CASSLQLNTEAFF
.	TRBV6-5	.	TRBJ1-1	TGTGCCAGCAGTCGCGACAGCACTATGAACACTGAAGCTTTCTTT	CASSRDSTMNTEAFF
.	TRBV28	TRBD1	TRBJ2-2	TGTGCCAGCAGAGACAGGGGACTTAACACCGGGGAGCTGTTTTTT	CASRDRGLNTGELFF
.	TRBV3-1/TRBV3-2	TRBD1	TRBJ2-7	TGTGCCAGCAGCCGGAGACAGGGTGTGCTCTACGAGCAGTACTTC	CASSRRQGVLYEQYF
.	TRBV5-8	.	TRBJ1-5	TGTGCCAGCAGCTTGGAGGGAGGGGACGGTCAGCCCCAGCATTTT	CASSLEGGDGQPQHF
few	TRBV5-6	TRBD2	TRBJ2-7	TGTGCCAGCAGCTACGGACTAGCGGGGGCCTACTTC	CASSYGLAGAYF
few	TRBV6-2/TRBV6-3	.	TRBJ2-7	TGTGCCAGCAGTCCCGGGGGCTACGAGCAGTACTTC	CASSPGGYEQYF
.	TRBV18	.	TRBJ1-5	TGTGCCAGCTCACCAAGGTCGACAGGCAGCAATCAGCCCCAGCATTTT	CASSPRSTGSNQPQHF
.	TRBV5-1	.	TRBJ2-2	TGCGCCAGCAGCTTGGGGTTGTCAGGGGCGAACACCGGGGAGCTGTTTTTT	CASSLGLSGANTGELFF
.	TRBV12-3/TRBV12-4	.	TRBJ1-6	TGTGCCAGCAGCCCTAGGTCACGGTCACCCCTCCACTTT	CASSPRSRSPLHF
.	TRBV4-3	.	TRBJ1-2	TGCGCCAGCAGCCAAGATCGTTCACAAAAGTACAACTATGGCTACACCTTC	CASSQDRSQKYNYGYTF
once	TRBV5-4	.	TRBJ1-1	TGTGCCAGCAGCAAGAGGACTGCCGAGAACACTGAAGCTTTCTTT	CASSKRTAENTEAFF
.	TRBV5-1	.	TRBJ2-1	TGCGCCAGCAGCTTGCAGTACAATGAGCAGTTCTTC	CASSLQYNEQFF
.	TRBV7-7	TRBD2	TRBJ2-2	TGTGCTAGCAGTTATGGACTAGCGGGGGTGAACGGGGAGCTGTTTTTT	CASSYGLAGVNGELFF
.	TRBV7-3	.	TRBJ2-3	TGTGCCAGCAGCGCCTACACAGATACGCAGTATTTT	CASSAYTDTQYF
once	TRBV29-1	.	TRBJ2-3	TGCAGCGTTGAAGCTAGCAGTCTTAGCACAGATACGCAGTATTTT	CSVEASSLSTDTQYF
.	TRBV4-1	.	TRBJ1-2	TGCGCCAGCAGCCAAGATGAGACTTTTGCTAACTATGGCTACACCTTC	CASSQDETFANYGYTF
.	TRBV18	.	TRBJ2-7	TGTGCCAGCTCACTACAGAGCTACGAGCAGTACTTC	CASSLQSYEQYF
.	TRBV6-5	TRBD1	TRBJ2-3	TGTGCCAGCAGTTACTCGCAGGGGGCTTCAGATACGCAGTATTTT	CASSYSQGASDTQYF
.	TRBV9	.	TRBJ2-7	TGTGCCAGCAGCGTAGCTTGGGGCTCCTCCTACGAGCAGTACTTC	CASSVAWGSSYEQYF
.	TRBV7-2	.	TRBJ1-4	TGTGCCAGCAGCTTAGGGCCACAGGCAACTAATGAAAAACTGTTTTTT	CASSLGPQATNEKLFF